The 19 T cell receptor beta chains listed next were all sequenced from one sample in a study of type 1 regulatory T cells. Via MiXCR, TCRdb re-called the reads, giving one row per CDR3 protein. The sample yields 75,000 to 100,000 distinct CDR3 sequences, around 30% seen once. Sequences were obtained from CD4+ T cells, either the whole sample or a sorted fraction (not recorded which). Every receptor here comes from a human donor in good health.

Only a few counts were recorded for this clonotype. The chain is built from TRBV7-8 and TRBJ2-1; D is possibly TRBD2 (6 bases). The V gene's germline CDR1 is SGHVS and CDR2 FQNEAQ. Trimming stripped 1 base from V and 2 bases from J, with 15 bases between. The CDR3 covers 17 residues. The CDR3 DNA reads TGTGCCAGCAGCTTAGAGGTTCGGGAGTCCCCCTACAATGAGCAGTTCTTC. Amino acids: CASSLEVRESPYNEQFF. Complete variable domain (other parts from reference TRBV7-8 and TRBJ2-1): GAGVSQSPRYKVAKRGQDVALRCDPISGHVSLFWYQQALGQGPEFLTYFQNEAQLDKSGLPSDRFFAERPEGSVSTLKIQRTQQEDSAVYLCASSLEVRESPYNEQFFGPGTRLTVL.

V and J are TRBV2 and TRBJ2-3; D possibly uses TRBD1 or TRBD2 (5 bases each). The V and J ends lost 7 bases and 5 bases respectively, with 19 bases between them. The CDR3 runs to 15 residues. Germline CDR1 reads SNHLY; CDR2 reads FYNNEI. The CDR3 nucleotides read TGTGCCAGCAAGGGGTTTGGGACCACTGGAGATACGCAGTATTTT. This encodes CASKGFGTTGDTQYF.

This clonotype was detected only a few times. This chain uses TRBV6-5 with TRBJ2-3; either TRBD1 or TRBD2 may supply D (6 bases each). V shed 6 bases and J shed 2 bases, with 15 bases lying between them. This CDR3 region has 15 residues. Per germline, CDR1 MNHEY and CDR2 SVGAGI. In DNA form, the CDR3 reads TGTGCCAGCAGACAGTGGGGGGCGGACACAGATACGCAGTATTTT. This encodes CASRQWGADTDTQYF.

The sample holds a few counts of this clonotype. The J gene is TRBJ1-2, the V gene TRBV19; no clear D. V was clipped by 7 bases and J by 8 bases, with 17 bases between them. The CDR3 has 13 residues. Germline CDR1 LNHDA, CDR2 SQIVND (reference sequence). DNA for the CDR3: TGTGCCAGTATGATGGGAGCAGGCGGGGGCTACACCTTC. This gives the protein CASMMGAGGGYTF.

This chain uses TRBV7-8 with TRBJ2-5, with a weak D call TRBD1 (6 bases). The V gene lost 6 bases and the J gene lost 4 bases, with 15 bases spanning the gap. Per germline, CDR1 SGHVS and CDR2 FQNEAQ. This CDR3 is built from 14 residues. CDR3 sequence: CASRDRKGGETQYF. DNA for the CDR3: TGTGCCAGCAGGGACAGAAAGGGTGGAGAGACCCAGTACTTC.

CDR3 nucleotides: TGCGCCAGCAGCTTGGGGGACAGGGACAATCAGCCCCAGCATTTT. Residues: CASSLGDRDNQPQHF. The chain has TRBV5-1 and TRBJ1-5; 9 bases fit TRBD1. The V and J ends lost 0 bases and 3 bases, in that order; junction bases with no gene match: 1. CDR3 length equals 15 residues. The germline V gene encodes CDR1 SGHRS and CDR2 YFSETQ. The entire variable domain, with the rest obtained from reference TRBV5-1 and TRBJ1-5, is as follows: KAGVTQTPRYLIKTRGQQVTLSCSPISGHRSVSWYQQTPGQGLQFLFEYFSETQRNKGNFPGRFSGRQFSNSRSEMNVSTLELGDSALYLCASSLGDRDNQPQHFGDGTRLSIL.

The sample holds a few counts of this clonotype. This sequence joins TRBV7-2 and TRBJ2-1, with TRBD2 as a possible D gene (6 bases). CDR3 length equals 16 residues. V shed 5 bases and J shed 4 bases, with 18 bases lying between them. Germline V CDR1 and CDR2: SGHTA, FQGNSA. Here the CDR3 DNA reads TGTGCCAGCAGCCCTTTAGCGGATCTATCATACAATGAGCAGTTCTTC. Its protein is CASSPLADLSYNEQFF.

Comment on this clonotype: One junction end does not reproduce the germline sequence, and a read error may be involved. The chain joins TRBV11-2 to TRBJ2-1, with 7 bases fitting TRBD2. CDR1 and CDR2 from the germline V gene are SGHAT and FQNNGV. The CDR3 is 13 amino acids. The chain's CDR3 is CASSLDRDYEQFF. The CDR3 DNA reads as TGTGCCAGCAGCTTAGATCGGGACTATGAGCAGTTCTTT. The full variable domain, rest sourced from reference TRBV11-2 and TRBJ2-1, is EAGVAQSPRYKIIEKRQSVAFWCNPISGHATLYWYQQILGQGPKLLIQFQNNGVVDDSQLPKDRFSAERLKGVDSTLKIQPAKLEDSAVYLCASSLDRDYEQFFGPGTRLTVL.

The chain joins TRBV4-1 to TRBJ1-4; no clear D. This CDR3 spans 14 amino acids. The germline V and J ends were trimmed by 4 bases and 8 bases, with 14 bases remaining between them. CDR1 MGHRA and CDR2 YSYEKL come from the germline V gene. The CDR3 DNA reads TGCGCCAGCAGCCGTGGACCAATTGGAGAAAAACTGTTTTTT. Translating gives CASSRGPIGEKLFF.

The CDR3 nucleotides are TGTGCCAGCAGTCTTCCGGGACAGGGGGCCTCCGGGGAGCTGTTTTTT. Encoded protein: CASSLPGQGASGELFF. This chain uses TRBV28 with TRBJ2-2; 12 bases match TRBD1. The CDR3 runs 16 residues. After removal of 5 bases from V and 6 bases from J, the junction contained 7 bases not matched to a gene. CDR1 and CDR2 (germline): MDHEN, SYDVKM.

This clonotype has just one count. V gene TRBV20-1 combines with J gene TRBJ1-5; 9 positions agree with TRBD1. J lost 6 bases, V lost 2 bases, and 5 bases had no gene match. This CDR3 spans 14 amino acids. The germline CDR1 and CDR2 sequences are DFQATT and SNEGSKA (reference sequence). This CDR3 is CSARKTGGGQPQHF. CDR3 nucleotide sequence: TGCAGTGCTAGAAAGACAGGGGGTGGTCAGCCCCAGCATTTT.

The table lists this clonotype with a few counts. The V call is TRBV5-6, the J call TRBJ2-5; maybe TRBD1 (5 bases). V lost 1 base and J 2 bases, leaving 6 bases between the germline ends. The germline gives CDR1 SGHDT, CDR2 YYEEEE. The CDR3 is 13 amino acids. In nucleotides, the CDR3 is TGTGCCAGCAGCTTGCCAGGGCAAGAGACCCAGTACTTC. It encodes CASSLPGQETQYF.

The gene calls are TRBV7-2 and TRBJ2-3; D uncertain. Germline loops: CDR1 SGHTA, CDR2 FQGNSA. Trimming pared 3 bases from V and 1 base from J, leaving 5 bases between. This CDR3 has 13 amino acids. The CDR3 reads CASSFKGTDTQYF. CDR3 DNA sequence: TGTGCCAGCAGCTTTAAGGGCACAGATACGCAGTATTTT. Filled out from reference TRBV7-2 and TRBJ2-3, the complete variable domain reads GAGVSQSPSNKVTEKGKDVELRCDPISGHTALYWYRQSLGQGLEFLIYFQGNSAPDKSGLPSDRFSAERTGGSVSTLTIQRTQQEDSAVYLCASSFKGTDTQYFGPGTRLTVL.

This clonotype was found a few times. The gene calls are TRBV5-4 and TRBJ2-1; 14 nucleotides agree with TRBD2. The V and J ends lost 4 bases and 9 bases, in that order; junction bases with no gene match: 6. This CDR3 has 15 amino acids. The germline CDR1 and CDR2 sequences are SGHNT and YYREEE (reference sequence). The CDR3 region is CASSQGLAGEVEQFF. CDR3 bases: TGTGCCAGCAGCCAGGGACTAGCGGGAGAAGTTGAGCAGTTCTTC.

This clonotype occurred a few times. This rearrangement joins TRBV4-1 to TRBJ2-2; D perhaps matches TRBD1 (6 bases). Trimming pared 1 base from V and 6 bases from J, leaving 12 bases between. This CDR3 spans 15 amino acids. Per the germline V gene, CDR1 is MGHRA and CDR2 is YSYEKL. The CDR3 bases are TGCGCCAGCAGCCAAGTGGAGGACAGTGCCGGGGAGCTGTTTTTT. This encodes CASSQVEDSAGELFF.

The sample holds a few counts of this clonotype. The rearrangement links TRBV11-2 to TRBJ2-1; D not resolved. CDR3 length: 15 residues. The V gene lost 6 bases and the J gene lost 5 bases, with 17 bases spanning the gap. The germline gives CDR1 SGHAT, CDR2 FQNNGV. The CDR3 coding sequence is TGTGCCAGCAGACGGGTCGGCACAAAACACAATGAGCAGTTCTTC. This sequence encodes CASRRVGTKHNEQFF.

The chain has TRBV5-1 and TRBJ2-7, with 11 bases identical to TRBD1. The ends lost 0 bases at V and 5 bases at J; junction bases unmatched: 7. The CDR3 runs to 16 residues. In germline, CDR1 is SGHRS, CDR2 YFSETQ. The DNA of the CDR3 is TGCGCCAGCAGCTTGGGAACGGGACAGGGGGGCAACGAGCAGTACTTC. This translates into CASSLGTGQGGNEQYF.

CDR3 coding DNA: TGTGCCAGCAGTTCACTAGCGGGAAGGATGGGCCAAGAGACCCAGTACTTC. Residues: CASSSLAGRMGQETQYF. The chain couples TRBV12-3 or TRBV12-4 to TRBJ2-5; 10 bases align to TRBD2. This CDR3 contains 17 residues. With 4 bases clipped from V and 1 base from J, the junction kept 9 bases outside the gene matches.

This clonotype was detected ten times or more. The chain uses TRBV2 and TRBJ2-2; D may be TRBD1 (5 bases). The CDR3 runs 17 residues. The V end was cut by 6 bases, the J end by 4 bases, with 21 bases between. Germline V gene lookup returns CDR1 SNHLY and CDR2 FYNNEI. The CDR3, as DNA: TGTGCCAGCAGCCCCCTAGAGACAGCTCACAGCACCGGGGAGCTGTTTTTT. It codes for CASSPLETAHSTGELFF.